Detailed here is one T cell receptor beta chain. Its antigen is not known. The junction does not match germline at one end; this may be a read error. Per germline, CDR1 LGHNT and CDR2 FRNRAP. The CDR3 length is 14 residues. Investigators reverse transcribed all isolated RNA, so they sequenced expressed TCRB transcripts. Assay used: immunoSEQ multiplex PCR; TCRdb lists only in-frame clones, some missing. Here the sample spans 810,000 or so clones, about 17% being singletons. The data were taken from a study of beta chain features in type 1 diabetes. Findings and limits, study-wide: PCR, the amplification step, might favor shorter templates, equally in patients and controls. The analysis here could not establish whether HLA type shapes TCRB rearrangement. Shorter TCRB CDR3s, moderately but significantly so, were found in Type 1 diabetes patients in all four CD4+ subsets.

Heparinised blood was drawn once per donor, averaging around 120 mL. The genes are TRBV12-5 and TRBJ1-5; unclear D gene. Sequencing input: naive CD4+ T cells from blood. This TCR was sampled from a young woman in good health. CDR3 residues: CASGSGPRGQAQHF. Here the CDR3 DNA reads TGTGCTAGTGGTTCAGGACCTCGGGGTCAGGCCCAGCATTTT.